A selection of T cell receptor beta chains follows, all from one sample in a study of CD8 T cells in ankylosing spondylitis. TCRdb analysed the 5' RACE reads with MiXCR anew, one entry per CDR3 protein. The sample records about 540,000 distinct CDR3 sequences, approximately 11% being singletons. Sequenced material: blood, either unsorted or a sorted T cell fraction (not recorded which). The receptors were sampled from a male donor with ankylosing spondylitis. CDR3s include the opening cysteine and the closing phenylalanine or tryptophan. The order of the fields is CDR3 length, J gene, V gene, CDR3 protein.

length: 16; J: TRBJ2-1; V: TRBV3-1; CDR3: CASSPRLAGFYNEQFF
length: 15; J: TRBJ1-6; V: TRBV19; CDR3: CASNFDPVGNSPLHF
length: 15; J: TRBJ2-3; V: TRBV20-1; CDR3: CSAGASGRAQDTQYF
length: 14; J: TRBJ2-5; V: TRBV5-1; CDR3: CASSLGGSGETQYF
length: 13; J: TRBJ1-2; V: TRBV7-9; CDR3: CASSLPGDYGYTF
length: 12; J: TRBJ1-3; V: TRBV6-6; CDR3: CASVNGWDTIYF
length: 13; J: TRBJ2-2; V: TRBV12-3/TRBV12-4; CDR3: CASTDQTTGELFF
length: 17; J: TRBJ2-5; V: TRBV3-1; CDR3: CASSQEIPGTGQETQYF
length: 15; J: TRBJ1-4; V: TRBV20-1; CDR3: CSALDPRATNEKLFF
length: 17; J: TRBJ2-3; V: TRBV7-9; CDR3: CASSLNWAKRETDTQYF
length: 16; J: TRBJ1-2; V: TRBV5-1; CDR3: CASSPYPGTGLHGYTF
length: 12; J: TRBJ2-1; V: TRBV7-2; CDR3: CASTRWGDEQFF
length: 15; J: TRBJ2-7; V: TRBV6-1; CDR3: CASRATSGQIYEQYF
length: 17; J: TRBJ1-5; V: TRBV4-2; CDR3: CASSQDPGQHGNQPQHF
length: 15; J: TRBJ2-1; V: TRBV19; CDR3: CASSIGASSYNEQFF
length: 14; J: TRBJ2-4; V: TRBV7-2; CDR3: CASSPAAPRNIQYF
length: 15; J: TRBJ2-7; V: TRBV20-1; CDR3: CSASPLAGVAYEQYF
length: 15; J: TRBJ2-2; V: TRBV10-3; CDR3: CAISDASGSTGELFF
length: 14; J: TRBJ2-2; V: TRBV5-1; CDR3: CASSFGGVAGELFF
length: 14; J: TRBJ2-7; V: TRBV20-1; CDR3: CSATVPGLPYEQYF
length: 13; J: TRBJ2-7; V: TRBV3-1; CDR3: CASSLAGRGEQYF
length: 14; J: TRBJ1-5; V: TRBV12-3/TRBV12-4; CDR3: CASSSPGLNQPQHF
length: 11; J: TRBJ2-3; V: TRBV2; CDR3: CAAGGGDTQYF
length: 17; J: TRBJ2-7; V: TRBV15; CDR3: CATSRDTDRGISYEQYF